These 2 T cell receptor beta chains originate from one sample sequenced in a study of cytomegalovirus exposure and HLA in healthy donors. With 60 Vbeta and 13 Jbeta primers, the PCR was carried out. Only in-frame clones appear in the TCRdb table, and some are missing; sequencing was by immunoSEQ multiplex PCR. Among 200,000 to 250,000 clones, more than 70% were seen once, and the ten largest hold around 1.4%. Sequences were obtained from PBMCs. The receptors originated from a human donor in good health.

This clone was observed a handful of times. The gene calls are TRBV9 and TRBJ2-5; D gene uncertain. V was trimmed by 0 bases and J by 2 bases, leaving 11 bases between them. The CDR3 consists of 15 residues. Germline V lookup: CDR1 SGDLS, CDR2 YYNGEE. In DNA form, the CDR3 reads TGTGCCAGCAGCGTAGCGGGTGGAGATCAAGAGACCCAGTACTTC. Amino acid sequence: CASSVAGGDQETQYF.

J is TRBJ1-2 and V is TRBV28, with TRBD1 identical over 8 bases. Unmatched junction bases numbered 5, after V lost 7 bases and J lost 4 bases. Germline CDR1 MDHEN, CDR2 SYDVKM. CDR3 size: 13 residues. The CDR3: CASILQGGYGYTF. The CDR3, as DNA: TGTGCCAGCATTCTACAGGGGGGCTATGGCTACACCTTC.